These 23 T cell receptor beta chains came from one sample sequenced in a study of regulatory and conventional T cells in RAG deficiency. The sorted conventional CD4+ T cells were CD25-low and CD127-high, with genomic DNA sequenced. The assay was immunoSEQ multiplex PCR, and TCRdb's table has in-frame clones only and misses some. The sample comprises thousands of clones, almost 85% of which are singletons, and around 5% rests with the top ten. Material: CD4+ effector T cells sorted from blood. The receptors come from a human donor with RAG deficiency presenting as severe combined immunodeficiency.

The chain is built from TRBV28 and TRBJ2-7; 8 bases are shared with TRBD1. CDR3 length equals 14 residues. The V segment lost 2 bases and the J segment 6 bases; nucleotides outside the gene matches: 6. The germline CDR1 and CDR2 sequences are MDHEN and SYDVKM. The CDR3, as DNA: TGTGCCAGCAGTTTAATGACAGGGGAGCTCGAGCAGTACTTC. This translates into CASSLMTGELEQYF. Combining the CDR3 with reference TRBV28 and TRBJ2-7 gives the whole variable domain DVKVTQSSRYLVKRTGEKVFLECVQDMDHENMFWYRQDPGLGLRLIYFSYDVKMKEKGDIPEGYSVSREKKERFSLILESASTNQTSMYLCASSLMTGELEQYFGPGTRLTVT.

The chain links TRBV9 to TRBJ2-7, with D uncertain. Germline V CDR1 and CDR2: SGDLS, YYNGEE. Trimming removed 4 bases at V and 7 bases at J, with 18 bases between. The CDR3 runs to 14 residues. CDR3 in amino acids: CASSPTERVWEQYF. CDR3 nucleotide sequence: TGTGCCAGCAGCCCAACCGAGCGAGTTTGGGAGCAGTACTTC. Full variable domain (remainder filled in from reference TRBV9 and TRBJ2-7): DSGVTQTPKHLITATGQRVTLRCSPRSGDLSVYWYQQSLDQGLQFLIQYYNGEERAKGNILERFSAQQFPDLHSELNLSSLELGDSALYFCASSPTERVWEQYFGPGTRLTVT.

This clone has just a few counts. This chain joins TRBV5-1 and TRBJ2-3, with D tentatively TRBD1 (6 bases). The CDR3 sequence is 17 residues long. Trimming cost V 0 bases and J 3 bases, with 17 bases left between them. Germline loops: CDR1 SGHRS, CDR2 YFSETQ. DNA of the CDR3: TGCGCCAGCAGCTTGGTTCCCGTACAGGGTGTAACAGATACGCAGTATTTT. Protein: CASSLVPVQGVTDTQYF.

The chain combines TRBV10-3 with TRBJ2-5, with 7 nucleotides matching TRBD1. Germline V gene data show CDR1 as ENHRY and CDR2 as SYGVKD. The V segment lost 4 bases and the J segment 0 bases; nucleotides outside the gene matches: 11. CDR3 length: 17 amino acids. For the CDR3, the DNA is TGTGCCATCAGTGGGCCTACAGGGGACAGAAACCAAGAGACCCAGTACTTC. Its translation: CAISGPTGDRNQETQYF.

The chain couples TRBV11-1 to TRBJ1-1; no clear D. The CDR3 has 11 amino acids. V dropped 5 bases and J dropped 11 bases, with 12 bases sitting between them. Germline CDR1 is SGHAT and CDR2 is FQDESV (reference sequence). As DNA, the CDR3 is TGTGCCAGCAGCCAGCGACATACGGCTTTCTTT. This encodes CASSQRHTAFF.

The V gene is TRBV19, the J gene TRBJ1-5; the D gene is possibly TRBD1 (6 bases). Germline CDR1 LNHDA, CDR2 SQIVND (reference sequence). V lost 10 bases and J lost 7, with 20 bases in between. There are 14 residues in the CDR3. Written as DNA, the CDR3 is TGTGCCACCTCACAATGGGGGGCGGGACAGCCCCAGCATTTT. Encoded protein: CATSQWGAGQPQHF.

This clone was detected once. The DNA for the CDR3 is TGTGCCTGGAGGCGAGGGGAAGGGGGCACAGATACGCAGTATTTT. This translates into CAWRRGEGGTDTQYF. V is TRBV30 and J is TRBJ2-3; D possibly uses TRBD1 or TRBD2 (5 bases each). The V end was cut by 3 bases, the J end by 1 base, with 14 bases between. Germline V gives CDR1 GTSNPN, CDR2 SVGIG (reference sequence). This CDR3 comprises 15 residues. The complete variable domain, with remaining parts taken from reference TRBV30 and TRBJ2-3, reads SQTIHQWPATLVQPVGSPLSLECTVEGTSNPNLYWYRQAAGRGLQLLFYSVGIGQISSEVPQNLSASRPQDRQFILSSKKLLLSDSGFYLCAWRRGEGGTDTQYFGPGTRLTVL.

The chain couples TRBV5-1 to TRBJ1-1; unclear D gene. The CDR3 has 15 residues. The ends were cut back, 4 bases at V and 5 bases at J, with 18 bases in the middle. Germline V gene lookup returns CDR1 SGHRS and CDR2 YFSETQ. The CDR3: CASSRWPSPRTEAFF. The CDR3 DNA follows: TGCGCCAGCAGCCGGTGGCCCTCCCCGCGGACTGAAGCTTTCTTT.

This clone was detected only once. The chain recombines TRBV9 with TRBJ2-7; D not certain. Trimming took 0 bases from V and 2 from J, leaving 9 bases between them. This CDR3 contains 14 residues. CDR1 SGDLS and CDR2 YYNGEE come from the germline V gene. Here the CDR3 DNA reads TGTGCCAGCAGCGTAGGACTCGTCACCTACGAGCAGTACTTC. Its protein is CASSVGLVTYEQYF.

The rearrangement links TRBV18 to TRBJ2-4; D call uncertain. V gave up 5 bases and J gave up 3 bases, with 14 bases separating them. Germline CDR1 is KGHSH and CDR2 is LQKENI. This CDR3 spans 15 amino acids. DNA of the CDR3: TGTGCCAGCTCATTGGTTTGGGGTGGCAAAAACATTCAGTACTTC. Translation gives CASSLVWGGKNIQYF. Filled out from reference TRBV18 and TRBJ2-4, the complete variable domain reads NAGVMQNPRHLVRRRGQEARLRCSPMKGHSHVYWYRQLPEEGLKFMVYLQKENIIDESGMPKERFSAEFPKEGPSILRIQQVVRGDSAAYFCASSLVWGGKNIQYFGAGTRLSVL.

J is TRBJ2-6 and V is TRBV2; D possibly corresponds to TRBD1 (5 bases). The CDR3 has 13 residues. Germline CDR1 SNHLY, CDR2 FYNNEI. The ends were cut back, 7 bases at V and 1 base at J, with 5 bases in the middle. The CDR3 reads CASTGSGANVLTF. In DNA, the CDR3 is TGTGCCAGCACAGGGTCTGGGGCCAACGTCCTGACTTTC.

Notes on this clone: Other DNA sequences in the same sample also yield this CDR3. This sequence joins TRBV6-6 and TRBJ2-1; TRBD2 is a possible D gene (5 bases). The CDR3 runs to 14 residues. Germline V gives CDR1 MNHNY, CDR2 SVGAGI (reference sequence). Deletions cut 0 bases from V and 4 bases from J, with 7 bases between. CDR3 coding DNA: TGTGCCAGCAGTTACTCGAGGGTGTACAATGAGCAGTTCTTC. Its protein product is CASSYSRVYNEQFF.

This chain uses TRBV12-5 with TRBJ2-3, with no clear D. CDR1 is LGHNT, CDR2 FRNRAP, per germline. The CDR3 is made up of 18 amino acids. Trimming stripped 0 bases from V and 2 bases from J, with 18 bases between. The CDR3 loop is CASGLVGDGRITTDTQYF. The CDR3 nucleotides are TGTGCTAGTGGTTTGGTAGGTGACGGCCGGATCACCACAGATACGCAGTATTTT.

The V and J genes are TRBV5-1 and TRBJ2-2; tentative D call: TRBD1 (5 bases). The V gene lost 0 bases and the J gene lost 3 bases, with 9 bases spanning the gap. This CDR3 is 15 amino acids long. Germline V lookup: CDR1 SGHRS, CDR2 YFSETQ. CDR3 sequence: CASSLVRQHTGELFF. The DNA for the CDR3 is TGCGCCAGCAGCTTGGTGCGACAGCACACCGGGGAGCTGTTTTTT.

The chain is built from TRBV9 and TRBJ2-2; D is unresolved. V lost 0 bases and J lost 1, with 7 bases in between. Germline V lookup: CDR1 SGDLS, CDR2 YYNGEE. The CDR3 length is 15 residues. CDR3 DNA: TGTGCCAGCAGCGTAGGTATGCTGAACACCGGGGAGCTGTTTTTT. Translating gives CASSVGMLNTGELFF.

In its sample, this clone was seen once. This chain links TRBV7-3 with TRBJ2-2; no clear D. The CDR3 runs 16 residues. Germline CDR1 reads SGHTA; CDR2 reads FQGTGA. V lost 4 bases to trimming and J lost 1 base, with 13 bases between them. CDR3: CASSSQPSLNTGELFF. Written as DNA, the CDR3 is TGTGCCAGCAGCTCCCAGCCCAGTTTGAACACCGGGGAGCTGTTTTTT.

The gene calls are TRBV27 and TRBJ2-7, with TRBD2 as a possible D gene (6 bases). This CDR3 has 15 amino acids. Trimming stripped 1 base from V and 5 bases from J, with 15 bases between. Germline V CDR1 and CDR2: MNHEY, SMNVEV (reference sequence). DNA of the CDR3: TGTGCCAGCAGTTTATGGCGGGAACCCCCCCACGAGCAGTACTTC. This gives the protein CASSLWREPPHEQYF.

The V call is TRBV6-5, the J call TRBJ1-2, with TRBD1 as a possible D gene (6 bases). Trimming stripped 4 bases from V and 4 bases from J, with 13 bases between. This CDR3 is 14 amino acids long. Germline V lookup: CDR1 MNHEY, CDR2 SVGAGI. The DNA for the CDR3 is TGTGCCAGCAGTTTCAGGGGTATTGGCTATGGCTACACCTTC. It translates to CASSFRGIGYGYTF.

The chain employs TRBV19 and TRBJ1-2; 7 nucleotides line up with TRBD1. V lost 5 bases to trimming and J lost 5 bases; unmatched junction nucleotides: 5. Germline assignment: CDR1 LNHDA and CDR2 SQIVND (reference sequence). This CDR3 is built from 13 residues. In nucleotides, the CDR3 is TGTGCCAGTAGTTTGGACAGGTTTTATGGCTACACCTTC. Translated: CASSLDRFYGYTF.

V usage is TRBV5-4 and J usage is TRBJ2-7, with no clear D. Germline V CDR1 and CDR2: SGHNT, YYREEE (reference sequence). There are 17 residues in the CDR3. With 2 bases removed from V and 4 bases from J, the gap between germline ends came to 22 bases. CDR3 DNA: TGTGCCAGCAGCTTAGATCCAGATCCAACTTATACTTACGAGCAGTACTTC. Translated, it gives CASSLDPDPTYTYEQYF.

Note on this clone: At one end, the junction sequence differs from germline, possibly due to a read error. The chain is built from TRBV5-1 and TRBJ2-5, with 7 bases that match TRBD1. The CDR3 covers 15 residues. CDR1 and CDR2 from the germline V gene are SGHRS and YFSETQ. The CDR3 spells CVSSLRQGPQETQYF. CDR3 coding DNA: TGCGTCAGCAGCTTGCGACAGGGCCCCCAAGAGACCCAGTACTTC.

There are a few counts of this clone. The rearrangement joins TRBV11-2 to TRBJ1-5; D remains ambiguous. Germline V gene sequence: CDR1 SGHAT, CDR2 FQNNGV. V shed 0 bases and J shed 4 bases, with 4 bases lying between them. The CDR3 consists of 13 residues. The CDR3 protein is CASSLDWNQPQHF. The DNA of the CDR3 is TGTGCCAGCAGCTTAGACTGGAATCAGCCCCAGCATTTT.

The table lists this clone with a count of one. The chain carries TRBV27 and TRBJ2-5; D is perhaps TRBD1 (6 bases). V lost 6 bases, J lost 5 bases, and 13 bases lay in between. Germline assignment: CDR1 MNHEY and CDR2 SMNVEV (reference sequence). The CDR3 runs 13 residues. CDR3 bases: TGTGCCAGCAGGCAGGGGATTTGGGAGACCCAGTACTTC. Translating it yields CASRQGIWETQYF.